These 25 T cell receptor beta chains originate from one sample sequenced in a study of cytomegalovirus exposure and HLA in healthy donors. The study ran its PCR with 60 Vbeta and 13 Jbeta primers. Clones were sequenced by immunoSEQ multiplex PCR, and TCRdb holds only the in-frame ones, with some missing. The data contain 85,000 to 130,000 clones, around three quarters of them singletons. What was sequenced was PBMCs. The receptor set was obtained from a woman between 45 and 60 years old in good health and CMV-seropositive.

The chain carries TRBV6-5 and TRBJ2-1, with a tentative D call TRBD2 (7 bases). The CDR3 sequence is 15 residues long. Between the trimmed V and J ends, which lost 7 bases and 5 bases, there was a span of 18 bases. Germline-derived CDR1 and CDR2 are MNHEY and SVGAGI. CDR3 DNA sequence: TGTGCCAGCACCCCGTGGGGGGGCCTGGACAATGAGCAGTTCTTC. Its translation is CASTPWGGLDNEQFF.

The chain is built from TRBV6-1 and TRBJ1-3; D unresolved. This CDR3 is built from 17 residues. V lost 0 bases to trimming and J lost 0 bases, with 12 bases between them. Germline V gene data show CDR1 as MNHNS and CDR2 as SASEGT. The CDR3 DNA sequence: TGTGCCAGCAGTGAAGCCCCATGGCATCCCTCTGGAAACACCATATATTTT. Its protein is CASSEAPWHPSGNTIYF.

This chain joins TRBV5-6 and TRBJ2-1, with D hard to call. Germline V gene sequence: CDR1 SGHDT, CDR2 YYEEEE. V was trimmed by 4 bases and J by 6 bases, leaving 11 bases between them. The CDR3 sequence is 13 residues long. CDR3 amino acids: CASSPVSGNEQFF. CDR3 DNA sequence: TGTGCCAGCAGCCCCGTGTCCGGCAATGAGCAGTTCTTC.

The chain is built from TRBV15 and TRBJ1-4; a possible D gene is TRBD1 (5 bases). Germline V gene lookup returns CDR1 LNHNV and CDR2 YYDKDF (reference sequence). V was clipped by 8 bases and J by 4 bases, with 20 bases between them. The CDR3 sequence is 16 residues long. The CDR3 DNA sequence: TGTGCCACCCCGGGGAGGGCAGGGAGTTTTAATGAAAAACTGTTTTTT. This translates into CATPGRAGSFNEKLFF.

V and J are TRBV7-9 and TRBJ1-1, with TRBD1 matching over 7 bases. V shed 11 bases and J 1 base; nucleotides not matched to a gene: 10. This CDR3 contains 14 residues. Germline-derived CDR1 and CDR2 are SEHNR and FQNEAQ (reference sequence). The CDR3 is CAGADRSGNTEAFF. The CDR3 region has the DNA TGTGCCGGCGCGGACAGGTCCGGGAACACTGAAGCTTTCTTT.

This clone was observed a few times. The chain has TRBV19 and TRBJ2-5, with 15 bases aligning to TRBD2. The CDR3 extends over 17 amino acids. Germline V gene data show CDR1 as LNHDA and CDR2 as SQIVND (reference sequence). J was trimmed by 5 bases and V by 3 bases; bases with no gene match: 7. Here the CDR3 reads CASSMGGLAGGGETQYF. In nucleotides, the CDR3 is TGTGCCAGTAGTATGGGCGGACTAGCGGGAGGGGGTGAGACCCAGTACTTC.

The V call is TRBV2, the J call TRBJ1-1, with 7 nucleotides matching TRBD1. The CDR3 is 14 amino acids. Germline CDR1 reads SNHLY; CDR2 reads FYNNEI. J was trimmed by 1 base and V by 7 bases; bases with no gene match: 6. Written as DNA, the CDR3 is TGTGCCAGCACATTGGGACAGCAGAACACTGAAGCTTTCTTT. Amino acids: CASTLGQQNTEAFF.

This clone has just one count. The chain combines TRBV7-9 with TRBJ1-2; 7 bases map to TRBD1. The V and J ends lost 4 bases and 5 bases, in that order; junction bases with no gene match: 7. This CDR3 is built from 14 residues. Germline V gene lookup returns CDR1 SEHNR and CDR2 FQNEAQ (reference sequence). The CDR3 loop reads CASSSSGTAYGYTF. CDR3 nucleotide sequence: TGTGCCAGCAGCTCATCCGGGACAGCTTATGGCTACACCTTC.

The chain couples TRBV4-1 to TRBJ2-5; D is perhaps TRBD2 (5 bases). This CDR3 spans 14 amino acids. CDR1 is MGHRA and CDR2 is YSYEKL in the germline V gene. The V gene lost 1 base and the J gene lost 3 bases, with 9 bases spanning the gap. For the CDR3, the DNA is TGCGCCAGCAGCCAAGTTTTGAGGGAAGAGACCCAGTACTTC. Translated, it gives CASSQVLREETQYF.

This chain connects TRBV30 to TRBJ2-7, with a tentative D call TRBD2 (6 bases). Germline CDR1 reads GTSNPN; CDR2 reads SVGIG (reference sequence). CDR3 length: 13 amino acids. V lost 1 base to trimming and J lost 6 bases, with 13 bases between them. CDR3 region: CAWSGRGGVEQYF. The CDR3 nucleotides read TGTGCCTGGAGTGGGAGGGGAGGAGTCGAGCAGTACTTC.

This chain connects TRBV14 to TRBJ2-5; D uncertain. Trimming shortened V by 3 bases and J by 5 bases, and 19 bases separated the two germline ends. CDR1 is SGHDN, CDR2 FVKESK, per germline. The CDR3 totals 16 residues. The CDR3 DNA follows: TGTGCCAGCAGCCATAGTTTCGTTGAGTTGAGGGAGACCCAGTACTTC. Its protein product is CASSHSFVELRETQYF.

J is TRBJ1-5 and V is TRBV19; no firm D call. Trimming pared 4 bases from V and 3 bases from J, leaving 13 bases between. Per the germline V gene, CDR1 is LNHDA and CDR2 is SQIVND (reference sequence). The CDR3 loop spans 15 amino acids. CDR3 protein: CASSTLEQYNQPQHF. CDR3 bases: TGTGCCAGTAGTACCTTGGAGCAGTACAATCAGCCCCAGCATTTT.

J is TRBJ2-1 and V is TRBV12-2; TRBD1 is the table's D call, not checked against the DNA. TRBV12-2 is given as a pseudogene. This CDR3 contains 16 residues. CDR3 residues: CASRHYRERSYNEQFF. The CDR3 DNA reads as TGTGCAAGTCGCCATTACAGGGAACGGTCCTACAATGAGCAGTTCTTC.

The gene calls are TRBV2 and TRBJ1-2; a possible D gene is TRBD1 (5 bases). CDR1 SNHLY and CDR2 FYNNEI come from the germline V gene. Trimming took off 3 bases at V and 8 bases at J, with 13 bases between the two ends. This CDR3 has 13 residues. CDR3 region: CASSEAGIGGYTF. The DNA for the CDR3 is TGTGCCAGCAGTGAGGCAGGGATCGGAGGCTACACCTTC. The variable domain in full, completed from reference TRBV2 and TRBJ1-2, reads EPEVTQTPSHQVTQMGQEVILRCVPISNHLYFYWYRQILGQKVEFLVSFYNNEISEKSEIFDDQFSVERPDGSNFTLKIRSTKLEDSAMYFCASSEAGIGGYTFGSGTRLTVV.

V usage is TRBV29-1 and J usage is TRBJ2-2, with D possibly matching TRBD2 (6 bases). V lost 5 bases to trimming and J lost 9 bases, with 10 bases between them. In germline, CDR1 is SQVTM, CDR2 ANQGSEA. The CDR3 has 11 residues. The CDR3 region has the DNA TGCAGCGTTCTACGGGGGTGGGAGCTGTTTTTT. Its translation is CSVLRGWELFF.

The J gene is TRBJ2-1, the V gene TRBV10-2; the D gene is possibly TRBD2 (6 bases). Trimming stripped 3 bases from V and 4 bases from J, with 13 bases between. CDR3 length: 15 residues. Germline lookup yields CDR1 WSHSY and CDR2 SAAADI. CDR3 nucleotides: TGCGCCAGCAGTGACGACGGGAGTCGGTACAATGAGCAGTTCTTC. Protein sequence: CASSDDGSRYNEQFF.

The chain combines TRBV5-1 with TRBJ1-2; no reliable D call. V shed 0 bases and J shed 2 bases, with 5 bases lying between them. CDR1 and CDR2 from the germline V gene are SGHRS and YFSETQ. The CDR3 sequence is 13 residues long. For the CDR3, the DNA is TGCGCCAGCAGCTTGGCACAGAACTATGGCTACACCTTC. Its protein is CASSLAQNYGYTF.

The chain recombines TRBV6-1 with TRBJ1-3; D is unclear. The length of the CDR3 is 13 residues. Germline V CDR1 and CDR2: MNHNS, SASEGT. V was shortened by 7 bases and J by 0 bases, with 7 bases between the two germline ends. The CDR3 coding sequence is TGTGCCAGCAAGAGTAGCTCTGGAAACACCATATATTTT. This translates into CASKSSSGNTIYF.

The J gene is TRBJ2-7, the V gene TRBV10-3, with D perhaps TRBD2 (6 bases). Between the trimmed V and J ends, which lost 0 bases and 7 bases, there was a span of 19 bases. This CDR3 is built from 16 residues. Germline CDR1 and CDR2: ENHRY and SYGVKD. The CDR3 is CAISESGAGTSLEQYF. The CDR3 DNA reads TGTGCCATCAGTGAGTCGGGTGCGGGGACCTCTTTGGAGCAGTACTTC.

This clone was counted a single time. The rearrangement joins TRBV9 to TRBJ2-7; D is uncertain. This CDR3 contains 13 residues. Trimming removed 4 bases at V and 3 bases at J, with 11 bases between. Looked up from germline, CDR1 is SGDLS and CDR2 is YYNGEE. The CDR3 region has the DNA TGTGCCAGCAGCTCTAGTGGCTACTACGAGCAGTACTTC. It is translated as CASSSSGYYEQYF.

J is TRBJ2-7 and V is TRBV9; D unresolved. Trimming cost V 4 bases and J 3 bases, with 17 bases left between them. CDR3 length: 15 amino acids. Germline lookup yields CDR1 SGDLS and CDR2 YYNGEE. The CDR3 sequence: CASSPRGDPGYEQYF. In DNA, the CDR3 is TGTGCCAGCAGCCCGAGAGGCGATCCGGGCTACGAGCAGTACTTC.

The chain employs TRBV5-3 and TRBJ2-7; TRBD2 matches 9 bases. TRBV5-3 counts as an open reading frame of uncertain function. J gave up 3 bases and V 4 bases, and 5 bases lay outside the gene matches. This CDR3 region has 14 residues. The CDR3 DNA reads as TGTGCCAGAAGCGGGCGGGAGGGGATCTACGAGCAGTACTTC. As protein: CARSGREGIYEQYF.

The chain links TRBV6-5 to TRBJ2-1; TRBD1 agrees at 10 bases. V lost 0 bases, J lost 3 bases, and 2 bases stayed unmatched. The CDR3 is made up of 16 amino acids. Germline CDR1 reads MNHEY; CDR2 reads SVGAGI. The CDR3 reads CASSYSWDRGYNEQFF. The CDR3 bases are TGTGCCAGCAGTTACTCCTGGGACAGGGGCTACAATGAGCAGTTCTTC.

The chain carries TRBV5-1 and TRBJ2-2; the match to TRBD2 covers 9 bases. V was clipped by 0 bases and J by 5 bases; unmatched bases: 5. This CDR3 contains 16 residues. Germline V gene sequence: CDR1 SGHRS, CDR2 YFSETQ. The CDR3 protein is CASSLGGTSGTGELFF. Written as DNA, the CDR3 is TGCGCCAGCAGCTTGGGTGGTACTAGCGGGACCGGGGAGCTGTTTTTT.

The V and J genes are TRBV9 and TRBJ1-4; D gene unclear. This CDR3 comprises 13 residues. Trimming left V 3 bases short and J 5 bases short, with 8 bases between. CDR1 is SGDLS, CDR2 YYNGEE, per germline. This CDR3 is CASSARVNEKLFF. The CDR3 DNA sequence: TGTGCCAGCAGCGCCCGGGTGAATGAAAAACTGTTTTTT. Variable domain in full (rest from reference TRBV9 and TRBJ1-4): DSGVTQTPKHLITATGQRVTLRCSPRSGDLSVYWYQQSLDQGLQFLIQYYNGEERAKGNILERFSAQQFPDLHSELNLSSLELGDSALYFCASSARVNEKLFFGSGTQLSVL.